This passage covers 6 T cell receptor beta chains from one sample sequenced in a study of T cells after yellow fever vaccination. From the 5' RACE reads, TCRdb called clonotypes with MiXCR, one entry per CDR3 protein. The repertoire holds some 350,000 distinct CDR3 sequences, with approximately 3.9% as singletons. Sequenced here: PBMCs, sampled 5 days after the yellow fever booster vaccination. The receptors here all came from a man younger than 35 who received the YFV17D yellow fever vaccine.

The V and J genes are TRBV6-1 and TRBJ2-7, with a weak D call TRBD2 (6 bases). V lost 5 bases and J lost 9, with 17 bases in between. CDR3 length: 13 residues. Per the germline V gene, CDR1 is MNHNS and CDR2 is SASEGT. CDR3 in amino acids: CASSPRRDCGQYV. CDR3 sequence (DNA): TGTGCCAGCAGTCCAAGGAGGGACTGCGGGCAGTACGTC.

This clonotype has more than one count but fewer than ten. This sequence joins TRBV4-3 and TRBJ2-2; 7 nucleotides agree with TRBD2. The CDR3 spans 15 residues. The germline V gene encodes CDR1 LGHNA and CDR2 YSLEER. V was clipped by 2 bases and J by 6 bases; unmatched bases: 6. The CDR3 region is CASSQSPAGAGELFF. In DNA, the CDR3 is TGCGCCAGCAGCCAATCCCCGGCGGGGGCCGGGGAGCTGTTTTTT.

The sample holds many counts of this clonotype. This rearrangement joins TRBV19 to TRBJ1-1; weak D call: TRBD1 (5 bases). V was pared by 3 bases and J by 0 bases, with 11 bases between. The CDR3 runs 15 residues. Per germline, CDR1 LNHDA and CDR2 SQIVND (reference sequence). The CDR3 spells CASSIRPGLNTEAFF. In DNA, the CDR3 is TGTGCCAGTAGTATTCGGCCAGGGTTGAACACTGAAGCTTTCTTT.

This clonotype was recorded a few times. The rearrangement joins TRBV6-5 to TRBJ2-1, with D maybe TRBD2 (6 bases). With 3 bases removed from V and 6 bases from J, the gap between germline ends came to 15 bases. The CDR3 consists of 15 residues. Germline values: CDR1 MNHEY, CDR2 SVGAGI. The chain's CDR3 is CASSYRGSLLNEQFF. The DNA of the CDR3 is TGTGCCAGCAGTTATCGGGGGAGCTTACTCAATGAGCAGTTCTTC.

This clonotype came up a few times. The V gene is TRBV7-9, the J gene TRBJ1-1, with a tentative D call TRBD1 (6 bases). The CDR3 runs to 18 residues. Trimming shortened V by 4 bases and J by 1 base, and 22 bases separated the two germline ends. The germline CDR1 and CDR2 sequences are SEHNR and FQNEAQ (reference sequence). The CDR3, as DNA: TGTGCCAGCAGCTCGTACCGGGGAGCTATGGACAGGAACACTGAAGCTTTCTTT. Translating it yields CASSSYRGAMDRNTEAFF.

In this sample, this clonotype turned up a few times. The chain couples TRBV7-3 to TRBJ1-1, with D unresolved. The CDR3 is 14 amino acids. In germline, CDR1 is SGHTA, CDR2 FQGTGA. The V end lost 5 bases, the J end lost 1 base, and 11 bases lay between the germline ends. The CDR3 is CASSKGSANTEAFF. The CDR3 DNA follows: TGTGCCAGCAGCAAAGGGAGCGCGAACACTGAAGCTTTCTTT.